This T cell receptor (beta chain) was captured by sequencing in a study of blood T cell repertoires in COVID-19. Overall study: The United States, Italy and Spain were the sources of the acute and convalescent COVID-19 samples. In each case, the material was cDNA or gDNA derived from T cells, B-cell-depleted T cells, or PBMCs.

Deletions cut 6 bases from V and 0 bases from J, with 10 bases between. This CDR3 is built from 14 residues. From germline, CDR1 is ENHRY and CDR2 SYGVKD. Seattle cases were enrolled at active infection and followed longitudinally. This clone was counted only a few times. In the authors' methods: The assay estimated nucleated cells by amplifying reference gene primers. Clones were sequenced by immunoSEQ multiplex PCR, and TCRdb holds only the in-frame ones, with some missing. V and J calls and clone size are copied from that table; D and trimming were computed from the DNA. The table records 50,000 to 60,000 clones, approximately 85% of them present only once.

This clonotype was sampled from a woman at least 80 years old with COVID-19, enrolled during active disease. Sequencing input: peripheral blood. V is TRBV10-3 and J is TRBJ2-3; D ambiguous. Here the CDR3 reads CAIRRDTSTDTQYF. The CDR3 nucleotides read TGTGCCATCAGACGTGATACTAGCACAGATACGCAGTATTTT.